This TCR beta chain stems from a study of shared clonotypes between healthy human individuals. The repertoire was sequenced with immunoSEQ multiplex PCR; TCRdb's copy has only in-frame clones and lacks some. The table has about a million clones, about 70% seen once. Germline CDR1 and CDR2: SGHAT and FQNNGV. The V gene lost 2 bases and the J gene lost 0 bases, with 11 bases spanning the gap. This CDR3 spans 15 amino acids. The chain joins TRBV11-2 to TRBJ2-7; D unclear. The specimen was memory CD4+ T cells sorted from blood. Documented subset: CD45RA-negative fraction. The sequence came from a man between 18 and 35 years old in good health. In DNA, the CDR3 is TGTGCCAGCAGCTTACTACAGACGAGCTCCTACGAGCAGTACTTC. Amino acids: CASSLLQTSSYEQYF. Together with reference TRBV11-2 and TRBJ2-7, the CDR3 gives the full variable domain: EAGVAQSPRYKIIEKRQSVAFWCNPISGHATLYWYQQILGQGPKLLIQFQNNGVVDDSQLPKDRFSAERLKGVDSTLKIQPAKLEDSAVYLCASSLLQTSSYEQYFGPGTRLTVT.